Below are 26 T cell receptor beta chains sequenced from a single sample in a study of a mutant IDH1 vaccine in newly diagnosed glioma. The method was immunoSEQ multiplex PCR; TCRdb's version includes in-frame clones alone and lacks a portion of them. The profile covers tens of thousands of clones, with roughly 76% appearing a single time and around 5% taken by the ten largest. This sample's time point: week 23, last vaccination. Doses of 300 ug of mutant IDH1 20-mer peptide were given with topical imiquimod. These receptors' targets are unknown. This specimen consisted of PBMCs, obtained from a glioma patient whose treatment included an IDH1 peptide vaccine. These receptors were obtained from a man aged 35-49 years with glioma.

This chain connects TRBV2 to TRBJ2-3; 12 bases are shared with TRBD2. This CDR3 region has 16 residues. Germline loops: CDR1 SNHLY, CDR2 FYNNEI. The V gene end was trimmed by 6 bases and the J gene end by 2 bases; junction bases not matched to a gene: 6. The CDR3 is CASSPGLAGLTDTQYF. The CDR3 bases are TGTGCCAGCAGCCCGGGACTAGCGGGCCTCACAGATACGCAGTATTTT.

The chain combines TRBV11-2 with TRBJ2-7; D not certain. Germline V gives CDR1 SGHAT, CDR2 FQNNGV. This CDR3 region has 15 residues. The V and J ends lost 0 bases and 1 base respectively, with 10 bases between them. Here the CDR3 reads CASSLDWKGSYEQYF. Written as DNA, the CDR3 is TGTGCCAGCAGCTTAGATTGGAAGGGTTCCTACGAGCAGTACTTC.

The V call is TRBV5-4, the J call TRBJ2-1; D remains ambiguous. Trimming took 4 bases from V and 4 from J, leaving 15 bases between them. The CDR3 has 15 residues. CDR1 and CDR2 from the germline V gene are SGHNT and YYREEE (reference sequence). The CDR3 loop reads CASSPAVGSYNEQFF. The DNA of the CDR3 is TGTGCCAGCAGCCCTGCGGTTGGGTCGTACAATGAGCAGTTCTTC.

This chain joins TRBV13 and TRBJ2-1; 7 positions match TRBD2. The length of the CDR3 is 14 residues. CDR1 is PRHDT and CDR2 is FYEKMQ in the germline V gene (reference sequence). V was clipped by 8 bases and J by 6 bases; unmatched bases: 10. CDR3 nucleotides: TGTGCCAGCGGCCCCGGGGGGTCGGGCAATGAGCAGTTCTTC. It is translated as CASGPGGSGNEQFF.

This clone was detected a few times. The chain employs TRBV7-6 and TRBJ2-1, with 10 bases lining up with TRBD2. CDR3 length equals 15 residues. CDR1 SGHVS and CDR2 FNYEAQ come from the germline V gene. The trim removed 6 bases at V and 6 bases at J, leaving 8 bases unmatched. The CDR3 bases are TGTGCCAGCAGTCCCAGCGGGGGGGCGTCCAATGAGCAGTTCTTC. It codes for CASSPSGGASNEQFF.

The gene calls are TRBV7-9 and TRBJ1-4; TRBD1 matches at 10 bases. This CDR3 is built from 15 residues. Per the germline V gene, CDR1 is SEHNR and CDR2 is FQNEAQ (reference sequence). V gave up 3 bases and J gave up 8 bases; unmatched junction bases: 6. For the CDR3, the DNA is TGTGCCAGCAGCTTGACAGGGGGCGCCCCGGAAAAACTGTTTTTT. Amino acid sequence: CASSLTGGAPEKLFF.

The V gene is TRBV4-2, the J gene TRBJ2-2, with D hard to call. Germline CDR1 and CDR2: LGHNA and YNFKEQ. This CDR3 has 17 amino acids. V was trimmed by 0 bases and J by 1 base, leaving 12 bases between them. The CDR3 DNA reads as TGTGCCAGCAGCCAAGATCGTGACTCCTTGAACACCGGGGAGCTGTTTTTT. Protein sequence: CASSQDRDSLNTGELFF.

V is TRBV7-2 and J is TRBJ2-3; 11 nucleotides align to TRBD2. V trimming: 4 bases; J trimming: 2 bases; junction bases outside the gene matches: 5. The germline gives CDR1 SGHTA, CDR2 FQGNSA. The CDR3 totals 16 residues. The CDR3 region has the DNA TGTGCCAGCAGCTCTCTAGCGGGAGGATTCACAGATACGCAGTATTTT. Translating gives CASSSLAGGFTDTQYF.

The V gene is TRBV13, the J gene TRBJ2-7; possibly TRBD1 for D (7 bases). This CDR3 has 15 amino acids. Germline V gives CDR1 PRHDT, CDR2 FYEKMQ (reference sequence). V was clipped by 5 bases and J by 7 bases, with 21 bases between them. The CDR3 region is CASSGGPSRGDEQYF. For the CDR3, the DNA is TGTGCCAGCAGCGGCGGCCCGAGCAGGGGGGATGAGCAGTACTTC.

V is TRBV9 and J is TRBJ1-6; 11 positions agree with TRBD1. The V and J ends lost 0 bases and 9 bases, in that order; junction bases with no gene match: 2. CDR3 size: 15 residues. Germline V gene sequence: CDR1 SGDLS, CDR2 YYNGEE. As DNA, the CDR3 is TGTGCCAGCAGCGTAGCGGGACAGGGGGGTTCACCCCTCCACTTT. Its translation: CASSVAGQGGSPLHF.

Only one count was recorded for this clone. The chain carries TRBV2 and TRBJ1-6; 7 bases agree with TRBD1. The ends lost 3 bases at V and 2 bases at J; junction bases unmatched: 4. CDR3 length: 16 amino acids. Germline lookup yields CDR1 SNHLY and CDR2 FYNNEI. The CDR3 DNA reads as TGTGCCAGCAGTGATGGGCAGGGGGCCTATAATTCACCCCTCCACTTT. It translates to CASSDGQGAYNSPLHF.

The chain uses TRBV7-2 and TRBJ1-5, with D possibly TRBD1 on 5 matching bases. The CDR3 spans 16 residues. Deletions cut 5 bases from V and 2 bases from J, with 16 bases between. The germline CDR1 and CDR2 sequences are SGHTA and FQGNSA. The CDR3 nucleotides are TGTGCCAGCAGCCCAGTGGGGCGGAATGGCAATCAGCCCCAGCATTTT. Its translation: CASSPVGRNGNQPQHF.

The chain links TRBV7-9 to TRBJ2-1; the D is unclear. The CDR3 is 17 amino acids. V dropped 1 base and J dropped 1 base, with 14 bases sitting between them. In germline, CDR1 is SEHNR, CDR2 FQNEAQ (reference sequence). DNA for the CDR3: TGTGCCAGCAGCTTAGATGGCCCCCGAGGATCCTACAATGAGCAGTTCTTC. Its translation: CASSLDGPRGSYNEQFF. The full variable domain, with the rest looked up from reference TRBV7-9 and TRBJ2-1, is DTGVSQNPRHKITKRGQNVTFRCDPISEHNRLYWYRQTLGQGPEFLTYFQNEAQLEKSRLLSDRFSAERPKGSFSTLEIQRTEQGDSAMYLCASSLDGPRGSYNEQFFGPGTRLTVL.

The rearrangement links TRBV11-1 to TRBJ2-6; 7 nucleotides align to TRBD1. Per germline, CDR1 SGHAT and CDR2 FQDESV (reference sequence). The V segment lost 5 bases and the J segment 0 bases; nucleotides outside the gene matches: 10. This CDR3 has 18 amino acids. CDR3 in amino acids: CASSHSTGVLSGANVLTF. As DNA, the CDR3 is TGTGCCAGCAGCCATTCCACAGGGGTCCTCTCTGGGGCCAACGTCCTGACTTTC.

This chain connects TRBV5-1 to TRBJ2-3; 8 bases map to TRBD1. With V trimmed by 7 bases and J by 6 bases, 13 bases remained unmatched. Germline V gives CDR1 SGHRS, CDR2 YFSETQ. This CDR3 contains 15 residues. Here the CDR3 reads CASALRQGAVDTQYF. As DNA, the CDR3 is TGCGCCAGCGCCCTGAGGCAGGGGGCAGTTGATACGCAGTATTTT.

The rearrangement uses TRBV9 and TRBJ2-1; TRBD2 matches 9 bases. Germline assignment: CDR1 SGDLS and CDR2 YYNGEE. The CDR3 length is 15 residues. After removal of 4 bases from V and 4 bases from J, the junction contained 6 bases not matched to a gene. This CDR3 is CASSPTSGQYNEQFF. The CDR3 bases are TGTGCCAGCAGCCCAACTAGCGGGCAATACAATGAGCAGTTCTTC.

The V call is TRBV10-2, the J call TRBJ2-2, with 16 bases matching TRBD2. The CDR3 is 18 residues long. The germline V gene has CDR1 WSHSY and CDR2 SAAADI. Losses at the gene ends were 6 bases for V and 4 bases for J; bases not matched to a gene: 8. As DNA, the CDR3 is TGCGCCAGCAGCACCGGGACTAGCGGGGGGGAGGGCACCGGGGAGCTGTTTTTT. It is translated as CASSTGTSGGEGTGELFF.

This sequence joins TRBV13 and TRBJ1-2; no reliable D call. The CDR3 is 14 residues long. The V end was cut by 5 bases, the J end by 8 bases, with 18 bases between. Germline CDR1 and CDR2: PRHDT and FYEKMQ (reference sequence). CDR3 in DNA: TGTGCCAGCAGCCGGAGCGGGGTACCGGGAGGCTACACCTTC. This gives the protein CASSRSGVPGGYTF.

The CDR3 region has the DNA TGTGCCAGCAGCTTAGGGCAGGGGGCGCGCTACGAGCAGTACTTC. Translating gives CASSLGQGARYEQYF. V is TRBV7-8 and J is TRBJ2-5; 8 nucleotides line up with TRBD1. The J call may be mistaken, given a closer DNA end match to TRBJ2-7. Germline CDR1 and CDR2: SGHVS and FQNEAQ. This CDR3 has 15 residues.

The chain is built from TRBV19 and TRBJ1-2; D ambiguous. CDR1 is LNHDA and CDR2 is SQIVND in the germline V gene (reference sequence). V lost 3 bases to trimming and J lost 0 bases, with 11 bases between them. This CDR3 contains 15 residues. In DNA form, the CDR3 reads TGTGCCAGTAGTATGGCAGGCGGAGCTAACTATGGCTACACCTTC. Translated, it gives CASSMAGGANYGYTF.

The chain employs TRBV28 and TRBJ2-3; 13 bases agree with TRBD2. Germline V gene data show CDR1 as MDHEN and CDR2 as SYDVKM. This CDR3 region has 20 residues. Trimming took 3 bases from V and 0 from J; bases not matched to a gene: 12. CDR3 bases: TGTGCCAGCAGTTTTTGGACTAGCGGGAGAGGGGGGTTTAGCACAGATACGCAGTATTTT. This codes for CASSFWTSGRGGFSTDTQYF.

The V and J genes are TRBV7-9 and TRBJ2-7, with D possibly being TRBD1 (6 bases). The CDR3 sequence is 14 residues long. The germline V gene encodes CDR1 SEHNR and CDR2 FQNEAQ (reference sequence). V dropped 6 bases and J dropped 2 bases, with 14 bases sitting between them. In nucleotides, the CDR3 is TGTGCCAGCAGACCCGGGACACCTACCTACGAGCAGTACTTC. Protein sequence: CASRPGTPTYEQYF. The whole variable domain, filled in from reference TRBV7-9 and TRBJ2-7, reads DTGVSQNPRHKITKRGQNVTFRCDPISEHNRLYWYRQTLGQGPEFLTYFQNEAQLEKSRLLSDRFSAERPKGSFSTLEIQRTEQGDSAMYLCASRPGTPTYEQYFGPGTRLTVT.

This clone was counted a few times. The J gene is TRBJ1-5, the V gene TRBV9; D gene unclear. V lost 4 bases and J 7 bases, leaving 12 bases between the germline ends. This CDR3 spans 13 amino acids. Germline-derived CDR1 and CDR2 are SGDLS and YYNGEE. The DNA of the CDR3 is TGTGCCAGCAGCTTTGGGCCGGGGCAGCCCCAGCATTTT. This gives the protein CASSFGPGQPQHF. The whole variable domain, filled in from reference TRBV9 and TRBJ1-5, reads DSGVTQTPKHLITATGQRVTLRCSPRSGDLSVYWYQQSLDQGLQFLIQYYNGEERAKGNILERFSAQQFPDLHSELNLSSLELGDSALYFCASSFGPGQPQHFGDGTRLSIL.

The chain links TRBV4-2 to TRBJ1-5; TRBD1 matches at 8 bases. The V and J ends lost 0 bases and 1 base, in that order; junction bases with no gene match: 8. Germline V lookup: CDR1 LGHNA, CDR2 YNFKEQ. This CDR3 region has 18 residues. This CDR3 is CASSQEQGAMVSNQPQHF. The CDR3 DNA reads as TGTGCCAGCAGCCAAGAGCAGGGGGCGATGGTCAGCAATCAGCCCCAGCATTTT.

The genes are TRBV4-3 and TRBJ1-6, with D unclear. The CDR3 runs 16 residues. Trimming stripped 0 bases from V and 9 bases from J, with 15 bases between. The germline CDR1 and CDR2 sequences are LGHNA and YSLEER. The CDR3 loop reads CASSQDRAALGSPLHF. CDR3 nucleotides: TGCGCCAGCAGCCAAGATCGGGCGGCGCTGGGTTCACCCCTCCACTTT.

This chain uses TRBV7-2 with TRBJ2-1; D not certain. Trimming pared 9 bases from V and 6 bases from J, leaving 9 bases between. This CDR3 is built from 11 residues. The germline V gene has CDR1 SGHTA and CDR2 FQGNSA. CDR3 loop: CASGNGNEQFF. Written as DNA, the CDR3 is TGTGCCAGTGGAAACGGCAATGAGCAGTTCTTC.